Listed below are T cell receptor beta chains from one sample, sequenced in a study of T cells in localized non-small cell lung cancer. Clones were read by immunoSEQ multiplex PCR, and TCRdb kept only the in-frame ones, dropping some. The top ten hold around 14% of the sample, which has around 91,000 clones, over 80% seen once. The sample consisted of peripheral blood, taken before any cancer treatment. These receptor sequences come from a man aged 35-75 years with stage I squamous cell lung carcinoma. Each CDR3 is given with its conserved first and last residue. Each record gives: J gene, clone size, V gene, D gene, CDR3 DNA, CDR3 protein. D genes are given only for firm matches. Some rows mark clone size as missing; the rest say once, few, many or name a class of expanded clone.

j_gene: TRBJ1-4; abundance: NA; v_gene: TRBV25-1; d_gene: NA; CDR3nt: TGTGCCAGCAGTGAATACCGGGGGCGAAGTGAAAAACTGTTTTTT; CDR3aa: CASSEYRGRSEKLFF
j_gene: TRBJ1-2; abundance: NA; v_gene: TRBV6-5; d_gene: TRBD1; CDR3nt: TGTGCCAGCAGCCGCGACAGGGCGAACTATGGCTACACCTTC; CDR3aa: CASSRDRANYGYTF
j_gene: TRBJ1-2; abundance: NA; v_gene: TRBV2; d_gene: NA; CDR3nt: TGTGCCAGCATGACCTACCAGGGTGCGGACTATGGCTACACCTTC; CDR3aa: CASMTYQGADYGYTF
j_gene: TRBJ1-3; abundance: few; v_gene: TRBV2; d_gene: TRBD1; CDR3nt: TGTGCCAGCAAAGAATGGGACAGTGGAAACACCATATATTTT; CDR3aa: CASKEWDSGNTIYF
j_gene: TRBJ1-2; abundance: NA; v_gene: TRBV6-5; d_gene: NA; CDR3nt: TGTGCCAGCAGTTACTCGAGTAGAGACTATGGCTACACCTTC; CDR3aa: CASSYSSRDYGYTF
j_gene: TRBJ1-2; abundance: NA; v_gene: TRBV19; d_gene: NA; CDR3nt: TGTGCCAGTAGTATTGGGACGGCTGCTAACTATGGCTACACCTTC; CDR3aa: CASSIGTAANYGYTF
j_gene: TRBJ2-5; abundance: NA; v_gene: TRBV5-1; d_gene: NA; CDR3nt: TGCGCCAGCAGCTTGCTGGGCGGAGGAACCCAAGAGACCCAGTACTTC; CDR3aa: CASSLLGGGTQETQYF
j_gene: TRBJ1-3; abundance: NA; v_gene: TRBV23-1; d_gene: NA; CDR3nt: TGCGCCAGCAGTCAATCCGGGCCGGGGGGATCTGGAAACACCATATATTTT; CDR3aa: CASSQSGPGGSGNTIYF
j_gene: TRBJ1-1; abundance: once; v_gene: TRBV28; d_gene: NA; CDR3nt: TGTGCCAGCAGTGTCATCATGAACACTGAAGCTTTCTTT; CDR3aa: CASSVIMNTEAFF
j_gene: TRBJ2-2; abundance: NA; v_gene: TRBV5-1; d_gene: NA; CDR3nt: TGCGCCAGCAGCCAGACAGTGCTAGCCGGGGAGCTGTTTTTT; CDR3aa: CASSQTVLAGELFF
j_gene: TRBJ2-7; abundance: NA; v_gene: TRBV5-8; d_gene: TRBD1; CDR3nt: TGTGCCAGCAGCCGACTTTCGGGACAGGTATCCTACGAGCAGTACTTC; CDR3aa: CASSRLSGQVSYEQYF
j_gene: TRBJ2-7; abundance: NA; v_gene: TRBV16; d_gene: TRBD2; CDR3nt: TGTGCCAGCAGCCCTTCTCTAGCGGGGGCGGGTTCCGAGCAGTACTTC; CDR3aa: CASSPSLAGAGSEQYF
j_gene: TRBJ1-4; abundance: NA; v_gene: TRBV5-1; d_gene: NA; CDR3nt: TGCGCCAGCAGATCTGCGGGCATCACGTTTTTT; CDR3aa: CASRSAGITFF
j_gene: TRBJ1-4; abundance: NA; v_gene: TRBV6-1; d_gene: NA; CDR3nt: TGTGCCAGCAGTCAGGGGTTCTATGAAAAACTGTTTTTT; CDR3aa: CASSQGFYEKLFF
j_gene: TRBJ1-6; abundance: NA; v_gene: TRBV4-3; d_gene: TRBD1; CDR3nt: TGCGCCAGCAGCCAACTGGACAGGCAGGGTAATTCACCCCTCCACTTT; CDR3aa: CASSQLDRQGNSPLHF
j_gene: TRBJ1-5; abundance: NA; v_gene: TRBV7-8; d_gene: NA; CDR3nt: TGTGCCAGCAGTTGGGACGGGTATCAGCCCCAGCATTTT; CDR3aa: CASSWDGYQPQHF
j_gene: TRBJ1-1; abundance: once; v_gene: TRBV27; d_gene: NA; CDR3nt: TGTGCCAGCAGTTTAATGAGCCCCCGGTTTCACGGCACTGAAGCTTTCTTT; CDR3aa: CASSLMSPRFHGTEAFF
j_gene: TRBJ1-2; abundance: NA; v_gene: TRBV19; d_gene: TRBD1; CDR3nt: TGTGCCAGTAGTCCCACTGACAGGGGGCGGTACTATGGCTACACCTTC; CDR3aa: CASSPTDRGRYYGYTF
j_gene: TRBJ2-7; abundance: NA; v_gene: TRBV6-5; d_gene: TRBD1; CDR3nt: TGTGCCAGCAGTTACTCAGGACAGGGCCCCTACGAGCAGTACTTC; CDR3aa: CASSYSGQGPYEQYF
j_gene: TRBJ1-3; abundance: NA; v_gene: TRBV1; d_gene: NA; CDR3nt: TGCACCAGCAGCCAAGGGCGGACAGGCCCTGGAAACACCATATATTTT; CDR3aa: CTSSQGRTGPGNTIYF
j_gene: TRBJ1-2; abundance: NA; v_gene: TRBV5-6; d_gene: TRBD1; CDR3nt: TGTGCCAGCAGCTTCTTTCGAGGGGGCGAATCTGGCTACACCTTC; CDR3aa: CASSFFRGGESGYTF
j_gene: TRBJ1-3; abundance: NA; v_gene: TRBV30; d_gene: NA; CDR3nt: TGTGCCTGGAGTGTTGTTGGAAACACCATATATTTT; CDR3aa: CAWSVVGNTIYF
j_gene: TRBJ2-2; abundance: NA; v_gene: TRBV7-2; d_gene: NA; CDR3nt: TGTGCCAGCAGCTTAGCCCCAGGGTCAACCGGGGAGCTGTTTTTT; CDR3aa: CASSLAPGSTGELFF
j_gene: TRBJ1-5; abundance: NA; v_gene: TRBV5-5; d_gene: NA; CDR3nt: TGTGCCAGCAGCTTGGCTGTGGGTTCGCATCAGCCCCAGCATTTT; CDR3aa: CASSLAVGSHQPQHF
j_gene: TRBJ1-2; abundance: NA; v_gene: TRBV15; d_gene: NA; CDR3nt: TGTGCCACCAGCAGAGATCCGGGCAGGGGTAACTATGGCTACACCTTC; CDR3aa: CATSRDPGRGNYGYTF
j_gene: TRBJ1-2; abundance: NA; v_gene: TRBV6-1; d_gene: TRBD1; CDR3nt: TGTGCCAGCAGCGAGACAGGGGGCGGCTATGGCTACACCTTC; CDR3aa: CASSETGGGYGYTF
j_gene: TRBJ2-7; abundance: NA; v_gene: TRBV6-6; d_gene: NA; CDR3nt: TGTGCCAGCAGATCCCCGGGGCTCTACGAGCAGTACTTC; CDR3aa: CASRSPGLYEQYF
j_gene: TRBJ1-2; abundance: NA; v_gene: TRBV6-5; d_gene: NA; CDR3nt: TGTGCCAGCAGTTACTCCGGGCATAGGTACTATGGCTACACCTTC; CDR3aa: CASSYSGHRYYGYTF
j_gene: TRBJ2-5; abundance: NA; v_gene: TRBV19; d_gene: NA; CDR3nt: TGTGCCAGTAGTCCCCTTACGTGGCCCCAAGAGACCCAGTACTTC; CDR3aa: CASSPLTWPQETQYF
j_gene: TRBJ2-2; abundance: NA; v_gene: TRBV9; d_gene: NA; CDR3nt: TGTGCCAGCAGCGTAACTAGCGGGGAGCTGTTTTTT; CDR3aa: CASSVTSGELFF
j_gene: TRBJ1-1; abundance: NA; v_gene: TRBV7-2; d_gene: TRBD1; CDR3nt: TGTGCCAGCAGCCCTACAGGGGGCTGGACTGAAGCTTTCTTT; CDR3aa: CASSPTGGWTEAFF
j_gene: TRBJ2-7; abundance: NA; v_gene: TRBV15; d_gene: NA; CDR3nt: TGTGCCACCAGCAGAGATGTAAGGACACCCCTCATCTACGAGCAGTACTTC; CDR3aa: CATSRDVRTPLIYEQYF
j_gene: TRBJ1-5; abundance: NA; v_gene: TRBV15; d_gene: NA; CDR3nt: TGTGCCACCAGCAGGGAAAAGGGAGTTTCTCAGCCCCAGCATTTT; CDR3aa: CATSREKGVSQPQHF
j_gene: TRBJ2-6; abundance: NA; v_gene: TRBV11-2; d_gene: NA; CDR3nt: TGTGCCAGCGGGGGCAGGCCCACCCAGCGCTCTGGGGCCAACGTCCTGACTTTC; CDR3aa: CASGGRPTQRSGANVLTF
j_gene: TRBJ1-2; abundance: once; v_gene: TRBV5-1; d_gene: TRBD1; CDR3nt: TGCGCCAGCAGCACGGGACAGGGCGAGGGCTACACCTTC; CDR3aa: CASSTGQGEGYTF
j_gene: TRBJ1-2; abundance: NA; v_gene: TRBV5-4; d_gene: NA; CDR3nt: TGTGCCAGCAGCCAGATCGGGGGGGCGTATGGCTACACCTTC; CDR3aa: CASSQIGGAYGYTF
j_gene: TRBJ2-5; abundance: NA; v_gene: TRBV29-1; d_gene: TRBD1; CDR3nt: TGCAGCGTTGAAGATTTGGGACAGGGTGGACAAGAGACCCAGTACTTC; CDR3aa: CSVEDLGQGGQETQYF
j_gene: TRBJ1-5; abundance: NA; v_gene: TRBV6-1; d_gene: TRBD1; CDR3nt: TGTGCCAGCAGTGATATACAGGGGGGTAATCAGCCCCAGCATTTT; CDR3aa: CASSDIQGGNQPQHF
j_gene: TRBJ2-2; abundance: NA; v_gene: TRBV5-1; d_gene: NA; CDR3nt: TGCGCCAGCAGCTTCAGATTTCCCCCGGGACTCAAACCGAGCGGGGAGCTGTTTTTT; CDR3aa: CASSFRFPPGLKPSGELFF
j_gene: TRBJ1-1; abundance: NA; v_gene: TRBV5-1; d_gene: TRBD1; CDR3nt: TGCGCCAGCAGAAAGACAGGGGAGACCACTGAAGCTTTCTTT; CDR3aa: CASRKTGETTEAFF
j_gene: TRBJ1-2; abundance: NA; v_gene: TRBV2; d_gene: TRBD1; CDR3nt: TGTGCCAGCAGACCCGACAGGGGGCCGTCTTATGGCTACACCTTC; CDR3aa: CASRPDRGPSYGYTF
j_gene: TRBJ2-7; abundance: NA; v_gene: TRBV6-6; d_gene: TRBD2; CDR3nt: TGTGCCAGACTTAAAACTAGCGCACGAACCTACGAGCAGTACTTC; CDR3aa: CARLKTSARTYEQYF